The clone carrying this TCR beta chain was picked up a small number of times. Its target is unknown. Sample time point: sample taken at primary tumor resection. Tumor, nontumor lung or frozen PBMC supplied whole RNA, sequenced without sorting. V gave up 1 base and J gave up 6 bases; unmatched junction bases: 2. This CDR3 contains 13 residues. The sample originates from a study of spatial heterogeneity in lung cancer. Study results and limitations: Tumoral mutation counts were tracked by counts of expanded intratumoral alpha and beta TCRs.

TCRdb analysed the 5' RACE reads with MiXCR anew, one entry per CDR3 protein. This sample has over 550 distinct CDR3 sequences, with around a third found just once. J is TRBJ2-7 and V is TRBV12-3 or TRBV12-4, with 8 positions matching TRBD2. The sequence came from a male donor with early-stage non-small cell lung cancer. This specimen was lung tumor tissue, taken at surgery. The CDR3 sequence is CASSLGTSGEQYF. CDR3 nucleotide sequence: TGTGCCAGCAGTTTAGGTACTAGCGGCGAGCAGTACTTC.